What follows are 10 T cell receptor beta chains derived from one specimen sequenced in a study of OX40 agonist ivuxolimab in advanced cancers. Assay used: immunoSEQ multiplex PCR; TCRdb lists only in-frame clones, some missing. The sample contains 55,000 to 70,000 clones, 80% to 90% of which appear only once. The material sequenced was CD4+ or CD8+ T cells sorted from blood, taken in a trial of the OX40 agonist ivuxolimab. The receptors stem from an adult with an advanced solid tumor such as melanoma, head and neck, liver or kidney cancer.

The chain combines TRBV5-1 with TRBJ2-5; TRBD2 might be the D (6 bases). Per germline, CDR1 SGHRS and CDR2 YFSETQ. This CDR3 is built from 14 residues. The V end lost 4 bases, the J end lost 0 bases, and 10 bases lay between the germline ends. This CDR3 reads CASSRWDYQETQYF. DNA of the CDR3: TGCGCCAGCAGCCGGTGGGACTACCAAGAGACCCAGTACTTC. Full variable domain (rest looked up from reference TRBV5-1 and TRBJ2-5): KAGVTQTPRYLIKTRGQQVTLSCSPISGHRSVSWYQQTPGQGLQFLFEYFSETQRNKGNFPGRFSGRQFSNSRSEMNVSTLELGDSALYLCASSRWDYQETQYFGPGTRLLVL.

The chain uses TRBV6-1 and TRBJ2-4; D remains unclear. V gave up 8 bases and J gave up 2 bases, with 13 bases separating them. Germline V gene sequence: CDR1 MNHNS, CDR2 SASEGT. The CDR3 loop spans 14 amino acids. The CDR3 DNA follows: TGTGCCAGCGGGGTGCCCGAGCCCAAAAACATTCAGTACTTC. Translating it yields CASGVPEPKNIQYF.

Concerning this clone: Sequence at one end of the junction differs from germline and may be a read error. For the CDR3, the DNA is TGTGCCAGTACAAGGGGGCCGTATGAACAGTTCTTC. Translated, it gives CASTRGPYEQFF. This sequence joins TRBV19 and TRBJ2-1, with TRBD1 identical over 7 bases. Germline CDR1 LNHDA, CDR2 SQIVND (reference sequence). There are 12 residues in the CDR3. The complete variable domain, with remaining parts taken from reference TRBV19 and TRBJ2-1, reads DGGITQSPKYLFRKEGQNVTLSCEQNLNHDAMYWYRQDPGQGLRLIYYSQIVNDFQKGDIAEGYSVSREKKESFPLTVTSAQKNPTAFYLCASTRGPYEQFFGPGTRLTVL.

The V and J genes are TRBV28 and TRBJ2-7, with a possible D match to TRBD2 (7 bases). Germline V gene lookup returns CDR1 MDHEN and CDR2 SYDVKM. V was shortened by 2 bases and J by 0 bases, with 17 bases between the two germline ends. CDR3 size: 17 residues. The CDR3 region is CASSLMGGAQGSYEQYF. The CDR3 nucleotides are TGTGCCAGCAGTTTAATGGGGGGGGCACAGGGCTCCTACGAGCAGTACTTC.

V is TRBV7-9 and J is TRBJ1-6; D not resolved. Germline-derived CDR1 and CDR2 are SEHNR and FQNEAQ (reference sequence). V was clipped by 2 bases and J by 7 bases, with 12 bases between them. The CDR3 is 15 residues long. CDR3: CASSLLRQVNSPLHF. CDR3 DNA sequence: TGTGCCAGCAGCTTACTTAGACAAGTAAATTCACCCCTCCACTTT.

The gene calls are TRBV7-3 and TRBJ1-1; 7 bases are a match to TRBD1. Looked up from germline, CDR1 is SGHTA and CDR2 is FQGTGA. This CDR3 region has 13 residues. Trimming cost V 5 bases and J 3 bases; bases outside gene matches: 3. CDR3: CASSADRDTEAFF. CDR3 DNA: TGTGCCAGCAGCGCCGACAGGGACACTGAAGCTTTCTTT.

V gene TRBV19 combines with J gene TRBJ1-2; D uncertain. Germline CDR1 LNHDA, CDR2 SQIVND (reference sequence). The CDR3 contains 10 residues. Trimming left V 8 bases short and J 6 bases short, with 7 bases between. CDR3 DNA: TGTGCCAGTTTCGGCAATGGCTACACCTTC. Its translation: CASFGNGYTF.

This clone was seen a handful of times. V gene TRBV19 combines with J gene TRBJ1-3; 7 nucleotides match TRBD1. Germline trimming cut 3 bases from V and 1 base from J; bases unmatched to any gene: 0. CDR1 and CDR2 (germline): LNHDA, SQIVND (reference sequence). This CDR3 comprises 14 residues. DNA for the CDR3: TGTGCCAGTAGTATGGGACAGTCTGGAAACACCATATATTTT. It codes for CASSMGQSGNTIYF.

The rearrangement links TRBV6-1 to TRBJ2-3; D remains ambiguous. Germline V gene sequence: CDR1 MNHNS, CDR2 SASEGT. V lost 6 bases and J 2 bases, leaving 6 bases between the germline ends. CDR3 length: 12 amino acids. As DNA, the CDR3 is TGTGCCAGCAGAGAGAACACAGATACGCAGTATTTT. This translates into CASRENTDTQYF.

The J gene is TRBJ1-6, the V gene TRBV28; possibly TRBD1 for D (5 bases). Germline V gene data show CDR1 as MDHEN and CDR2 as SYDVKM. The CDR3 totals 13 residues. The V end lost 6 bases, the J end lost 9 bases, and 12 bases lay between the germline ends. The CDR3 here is CASRATGGSPLHF. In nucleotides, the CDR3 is TGTGCCAGCAGGGCCACAGGTGGTTCACCCCTCCACTTT. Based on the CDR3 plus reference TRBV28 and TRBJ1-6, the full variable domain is DVKVTQSSRYLVKRTGEKVFLECVQDMDHENMFWYRQDPGLGLRLIYFSYDVKMKEKGDIPEGYSVSREKKERFSLILESASTNQTSMYLCASRATGGSPLHFGNGTRLTVT.